Below, 15 T cell receptor beta chains from the same sample are listed, as sequenced in a study of T cell responses to AZD1222 COVID-19 vaccine. The assay was immunoSEQ multiplex PCR, and TCRdb's table has in-frame clones only and misses some. This sample has around 99,000 clones, with roughly 87% found just once. The source material was peripheral blood, sampled on day 0 of AZD1222 vaccination. These TCRs come from an adult in good health.

This clone showed up just a few times. The chain recombines TRBV7-9 with TRBJ1-1; D uncertain. The CDR3 contains 15 residues. Trimming cost V 5 bases and J 6 bases, with 19 bases left between them. The germline V gene encodes CDR1 SEHNR and CDR2 FQNEAQ (reference sequence). This chain's CDR3 is CASSPGPGRYAEAFF. The DNA for the CDR3 is TGTGCCAGCAGCCCCGGGCCCGGCCGATACGCTGAAGCTTTCTTT.

The genes are TRBV5-5 and TRBJ2-7; the match to TRBD1 covers 7 bases. There are 14 residues in the CDR3. J lost 5 bases, V lost 0 bases, and 5 bases had no gene match. Germline V gene sequence: CDR1 SGHKS, CDR2 YYEKEE (reference sequence). In nucleotides, the CDR3 is TGTGCCAGCAGCTTGGAACAGGGGTGGAACGAGCAGTACTTC. Translated, it gives CASSLEQGWNEQYF.

The sample holds one count of this clone. This chain joins TRBV5-4 and TRBJ2-1; 10 nucleotides match TRBD2. The CDR3 loop spans 15 amino acids. Germline assignment: CDR1 SGHNT and CDR2 YYREEE (reference sequence). Germline trimming cut 4 bases from V and 8 bases from J; bases unmatched to any gene: 9. As DNA, the CDR3 is TGTGCCAGCAGCCCGGAAAGCGGGGGGGCCTATGAGCAGTTCTTC. It yields the protein CASSPESGGAYEQFF.

This chain joins TRBV5-1 and TRBJ1-5; 8 bases are shared with TRBD1. The CDR3 is made up of 15 amino acids. The germline V gene has CDR1 SGHRS and CDR2 YFSETQ. The V and J ends lost 6 bases and 2 bases, in that order; junction bases with no gene match: 7. For the CDR3, the DNA is TGCGCCAGCAAGATCGGGACAGGAGGCAATCAGCCCCAGCATTTT. This gives the protein CASKIGTGGNQPQHF. Combining the CDR3 with reference TRBV5-1 and TRBJ1-5 gives the whole variable domain KAGVTQTPRYLIKTRGQQVTLSCSPISGHRSVSWYQQTPGQGLQFLFEYFSETQRNKGNFPGRFSGRQFSNSRSEMNVSTLELGDSALYLCASKIGTGGNQPQHFGDGTRLSIL.

The DNA for the CDR3 is TGCAGCGTGGGAGGGGCTGGTATTAATTCTGGGGCCAACGTCCTGACTTTC. Its translation: CSVGGAGINSGANVLTF. The chain has TRBV29-1 and TRBJ2-6; 7 positions agree with TRBD2. The germline V gene encodes CDR1 SQVTM and CDR2 ANQGSEA. Unmatched junction bases numbered 12, after V lost 6 bases and J lost 1 base. The CDR3 is made up of 17 amino acids.

The V gene is TRBV11-2, the J gene TRBJ2-2; 11 bases map to TRBD2. V shed 5 bases and J 6 bases; nucleotides not matched to a gene: 8. The CDR3 spans 16 residues. Germline CDR1 SGHAT, CDR2 FQNNGV. This chain's CDR3 is CASSIPLLAGAGELFF. CDR3 sequence (DNA): TGTGCCAGCAGCATTCCCCTACTAGCGGGAGCCGGGGAGCTGTTTTTT.

The V and J genes are TRBV28 and TRBJ1-3, with D perhaps TRBD1 (5 bases). The CDR3 extends over 16 amino acids. CDR1 and CDR2 from the germline V gene are MDHEN and SYDVKM. V gave up 4 bases and J gave up 0 bases, with 13 bases separating them. The CDR3 sequence: CASSSPGLGSGNTIYF. As DNA, the CDR3 is TGTGCCAGCAGTTCCCCGGGACTGGGCTCTGGAAACACCATATATTTT.

The chain links TRBV29-1 to TRBJ2-3, with D perhaps TRBD2 (5 bases). Germline CDR1 SQVTM, CDR2 ANQGSEA. The CDR3 totals 15 residues. V was clipped by 4 bases and J by 5 bases, with 19 bases between them. The CDR3 region has the DNA TGCAGCGTTGCTGGTGGGCTCTTACGGGAAGATACGCAGTATTTT. Its protein is CSVAGGLLREDTQYF.

J is TRBJ2-3 and V is TRBV28; possibly TRBD2 for D (5 bases). V was cut by 5 bases and J by 11 bases, with 11 bases left in between. Germline V lookup: CDR1 MDHEN, CDR2 SYDVKM. This CDR3 region has 11 residues. The DNA for the CDR3 is TGTGCCAGCAGTAACCCCCGGGGGCAGTATTTT. Translation gives CASSNPRGQYF.

This clone was picked up one time. V is TRBV27 and J is TRBJ2-7; D is undetermined. CDR1 and CDR2 from the germline V gene are MNHEY and SMNVEV (reference sequence). Trimming left V 6 bases short and J 0 bases short, with 3 bases between. The CDR3 has 11 amino acids. CDR3 region: CASRSSYEQYF. Here the CDR3 DNA reads TGTGCCAGCAGGTCCTCCTACGAGCAGTACTTC.

The chain carries TRBV2 and TRBJ1-4; a weak D match, TRBD1 (6 bases). Germline CDR1 reads SNHLY; CDR2 reads FYNNEI. Trimming took 4 bases from V and 8 from J, leaving 11 bases between them. CDR3 length equals 13 residues. CDR3: CASSVGQGEKLFF. The DNA of the CDR3 is TGTGCCAGCAGTGTCGGGCAGGGGGAAAAACTGTTTTTT.

The genes are TRBV28 and TRBJ1-5; tentatively, D is TRBD1 (5 bases). This CDR3 contains 15 residues. Trimming removed 3 bases at V and 6 bases at J, with 15 bases between. Germline V gene sequence: CDR1 MDHEN, CDR2 SYDVKM. CDR3 in DNA: TGTGCCAGCAGTTTCCCGGATGGGGGGGTTCAGCCCCAGCATTTT. This codes for CASSFPDGGVQPQHF.

The V call is TRBV2, the J call TRBJ2-2, with a possible D match to TRBD2 (5 bases). V shed 6 bases and J shed 7 bases, with 12 bases lying between them. This CDR3 region has 13 residues. The germline V gene encodes CDR1 SNHLY and CDR2 FYNNEI. The CDR3 sequence: CASSPGDDGELFF. DNA for the CDR3: TGTGCCAGCAGCCCCGGGGATGACGGGGAGCTGTTTTTT.

This sequence joins TRBV18 and TRBJ1-2; D possibly corresponds to TRBD1 (5 bases). The CDR3 totals 13 residues. CDR1 and CDR2 from the germline V gene are KGHSH and LQKENI. V dropped 1 base and J dropped 6 bases, with 9 bases sitting between them. Here the CDR3 reads CASSPRGNDGYTF. The DNA for the CDR3 is TGTGCCAGCTCACCACGGGGGAACGATGGCTACACCTTC.

This clone was counted a single time. The gene calls are TRBV10-3 and TRBJ2-3; D unresolved. CDR1 is ENHRY and CDR2 is SYGVKD in the germline V gene. The CDR3 is 13 amino acids. Trimming cost V 8 bases and J 5 bases, with 14 bases left between them. The CDR3 nucleotides read TGTGCCATCGGGCAAGGTATTCTAGATACGCAGTATTTT. This translates into CAIGQGILDTQYF.